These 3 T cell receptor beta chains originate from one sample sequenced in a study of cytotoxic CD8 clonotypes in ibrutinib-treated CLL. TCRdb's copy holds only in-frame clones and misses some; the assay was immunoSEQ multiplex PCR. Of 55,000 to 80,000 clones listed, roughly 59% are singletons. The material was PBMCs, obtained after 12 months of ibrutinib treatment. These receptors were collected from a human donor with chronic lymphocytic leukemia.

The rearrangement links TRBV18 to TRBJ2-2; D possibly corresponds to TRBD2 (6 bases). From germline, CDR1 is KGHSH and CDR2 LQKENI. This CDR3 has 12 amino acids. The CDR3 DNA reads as TGTGCGTCGGAGGGGAACACCGGGGAGCTGTTTTTT. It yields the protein CASEGNTGELFF.

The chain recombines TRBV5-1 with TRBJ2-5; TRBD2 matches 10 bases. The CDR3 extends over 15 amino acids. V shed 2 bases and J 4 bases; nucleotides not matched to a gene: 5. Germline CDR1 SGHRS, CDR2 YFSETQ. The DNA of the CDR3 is TGCGCCAGCAGCTTAGCGGGGGGGCCGGGAGAGACCCAGTACTTC. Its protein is CASSLAGGPGETQYF.

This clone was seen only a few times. The CDR3 nucleotides are TGTGCCAGCAGTGTACTTAAGGACAGGGGGCCTTCACCCCTCCACTTT. Encoded protein: CASSVLKDRGPSPLHF. The rearrangement links TRBV6-1 to TRBJ1-6, with 11 positions matching TRBD1. The CDR3 consists of 16 residues. The V segment lost 4 bases and the J segment 9 bases; nucleotides outside the gene matches: 8. Germline V gene data show CDR1 as MNHNS and CDR2 as SASEGT.